This TCR beta chain was documented in a study of regulatory T cells in long-lasting Graves disease. The time point here: newly diagnosed GD, antithyroid drugs for less than 3 months. Isolated PBMC RNA provided the starting material for the TCR library. To make TCR beta libraries, researchers used iRepertoire HTBI primers and Arm-PCR of CDR3 regions. TCRdb called the multiplex PCR reads again in MiXCR, with one record for every CDR3 protein. Counted here are hundreds of thousands of distinct CDR3 sequences, 15% to 19% occurring once; the ten biggest clones make up 22%. Note on this clonotype: What it recognizes is unknown.

The CDR3 is made up of 14 amino acids. Germline V gene sequence: CDR1 MNHEY, CDR2 SMNVEV (reference sequence). V lost 5 bases and J lost 5, with 15 bases in between. General study points: Comparison showed that persistent patients shared more public clonotypes (roughly 2,500) than new patients (approximately 870). Not thyroid tissue but only peripheral blood was studied.

Sequenced here: peripheral blood mononuclear cells (PBMCs), sampled at new diagnosis, from a patient treated with antithyroid drugs. This receptor was obtained from a female donor with Graves disease. V gene TRBV27 combines with J gene TRBJ1-1; D gene uncertain. The CDR3 DNA sequence: TGTGCCAGCAGTCTAGCCGCCACCGGGACTGAAGCTTTCTTT. As protein: CASSLAATGTEAFF.